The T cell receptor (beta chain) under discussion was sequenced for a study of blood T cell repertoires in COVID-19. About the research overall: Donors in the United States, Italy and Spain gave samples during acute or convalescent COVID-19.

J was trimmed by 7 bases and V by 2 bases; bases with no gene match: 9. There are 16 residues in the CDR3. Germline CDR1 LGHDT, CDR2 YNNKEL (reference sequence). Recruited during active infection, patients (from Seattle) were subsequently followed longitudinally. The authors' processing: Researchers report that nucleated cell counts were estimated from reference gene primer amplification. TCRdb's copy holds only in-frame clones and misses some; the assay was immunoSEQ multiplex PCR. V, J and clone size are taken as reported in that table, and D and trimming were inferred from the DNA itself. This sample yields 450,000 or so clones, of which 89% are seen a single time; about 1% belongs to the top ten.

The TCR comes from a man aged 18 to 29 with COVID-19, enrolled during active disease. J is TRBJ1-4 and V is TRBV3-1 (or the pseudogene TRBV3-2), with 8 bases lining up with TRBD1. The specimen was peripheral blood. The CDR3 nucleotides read TGTGCCAGCAGCCAACGATCCGGGACAGGTCTTGAAAAACTGTTTTTT. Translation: CASSQRSGTGLEKLFF.